One T cell receptor beta chain is described in this entry. Antigen: not known. The record originates from a study of cytomegalovirus exposure and HLA in healthy donors. Study overall: An early release of data contained about 85 million unique TCRs, which came from HLA-typed donors.

The PCR had 60 Vbeta and 13 Jbeta primers. The data were produced by immunoSEQ multiplex PCR, yet TCRdb's version contains in-frame clones alone and is incomplete. This table holds about 200,000 clones. General observations from the study: Rare sequences made up most TCRs, while some public TCRs were found in many donors. After further analysis at a later stage, 16,951 TCR beta sequences were associated with HLA alleles at 0.05 false discovery rate. Some 150 TCR beta chains were listed as cytomegalovirus-associated.

The receptor was derived from a man between 25 and 39 years old in good health and CMV-seronegative. Sequencing was carried out using PBMCs.

CDR3 protein: CASSLGQLMNTEAFF. The CDR3 bases are TGTGCCAGCAGCTTGGGACAGCTCATGAACACTGAAGCTTTCTTT. The chain has TRBV7-8 and TRBJ1-1; 7 bases map to TRBD1. The germline gives CDR1 SGHVS, CDR2 FQNEAQ. The CDR3 consists of 15 residues. Trimming took 3 bases from V and 0 from J; bases not matched to a gene: 4.